The text below deals with one T cell receptor (beta chain). This sample was taken from a study of blood T cell repertoires in COVID-19. Germline V gene lookup returns CDR1 SGHDT and CDR2 YYEEEE. V gave up 0 bases and J gave up 7 bases, with 14 bases separating them. The CDR3 is made up of 14 amino acids. This table comes from immunoSEQ multiplex PCR, and its TCRdb copy is limited to in-frame clones, with some not included. The sample includes roughly 260,000 clones, around 87% of them seen just once. This receptor was taken from a woman between 45 and 60 years old with acute or convalescent COVID-19. Input material: peripheral blood. The chain has TRBV5-6 and TRBJ2-7; unclear D gene. The CDR3 sequence is CASSLAAYTKEQYF. CDR3 coding DNA: TGTGCCAGCAGCTTGGCAGCCTACACTAAGGAGCAGTACTTC. The variable domain in full, completed from reference TRBV5-6 and TRBJ2-7, reads DAGVTQSPTHLIKTRGQQVTLRCSPKSGHDTVSWYQQALGQGPQFIFQYYEEEERQRGNFPDRFSGHQFPNYSSELNVNALLLGDSALYLCASSLAAYTKEQYFGPGTRLTVT.